This T cell receptor beta chain was profiled in a study of blood T cell repertoires in COVID-19. Study overall: Acute-phase and convalescent COVID-19 samples originated in the United States, Italy and Spain. PBMCs, B-cell-depleted T cells, or T cells were the source of the cDNA or gDNA that made up the material.

In the original processing: Researchers report that nucleated cell counts were estimated from reference gene primer amplification. Sequencing used immunoSEQ multiplex PCR; TCRdb keeps in-frame clones, though not all of them. The V and J calls and clone size are taken from that table; D and trimming were inferred from the DNA. This table holds about 150,000 clones, 70% to 85% found once. The germline CDR1 and CDR2 sequences are MDHEN and SYDVKM. The CDR3 consists of 15 residues. V lost 3 bases, J lost 6 bases, and 17 bases lay in between. This clone was detected once. The sequence derives from a woman aged 60-70 years with acute or convalescent COVID-19. This rearrangement joins TRBV28 to TRBJ1-1, with no clear D. What was sequenced was peripheral blood. The CDR3 DNA is TGTGCCAGCAGTTTTTCGCGGGGAGGTATACCTGAAGCTTTCTTT. It translates to CASSFSRGGIPEAFF. The entire variable domain, with the rest obtained from reference TRBV28 and TRBJ1-1, is as follows: DVKVTQSSRYLVKRTGEKVFLECVQDMDHENMFWYRQDPGLGLRLIYFSYDVKMKEKGDIPEGYSVSREKKERFSLILESASTNQTSMYLCASSFSRGGIPEAFFGQGTRLTVV.